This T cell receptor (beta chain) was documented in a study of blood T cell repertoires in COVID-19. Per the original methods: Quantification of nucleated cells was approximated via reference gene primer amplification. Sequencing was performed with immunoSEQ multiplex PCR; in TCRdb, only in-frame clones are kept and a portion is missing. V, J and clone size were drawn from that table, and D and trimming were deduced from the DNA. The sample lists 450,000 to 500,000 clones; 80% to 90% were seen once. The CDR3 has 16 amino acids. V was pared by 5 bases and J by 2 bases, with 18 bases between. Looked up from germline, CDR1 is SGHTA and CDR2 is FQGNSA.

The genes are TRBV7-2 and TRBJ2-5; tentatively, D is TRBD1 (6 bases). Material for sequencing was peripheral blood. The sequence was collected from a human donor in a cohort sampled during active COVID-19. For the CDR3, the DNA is TGTGCCAGCAGCATAACGCCGGGGACAACGCAAGAGACCCAGTACTTC. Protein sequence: CASSITPGTTQETQYF.